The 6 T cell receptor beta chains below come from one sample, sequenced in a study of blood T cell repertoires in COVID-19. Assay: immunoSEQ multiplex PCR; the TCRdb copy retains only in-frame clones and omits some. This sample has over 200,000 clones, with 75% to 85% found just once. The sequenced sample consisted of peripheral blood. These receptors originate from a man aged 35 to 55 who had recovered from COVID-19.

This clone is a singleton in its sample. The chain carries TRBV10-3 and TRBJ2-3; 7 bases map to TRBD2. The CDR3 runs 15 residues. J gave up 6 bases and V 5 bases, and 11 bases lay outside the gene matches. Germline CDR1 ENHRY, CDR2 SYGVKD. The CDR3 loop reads CAISRASGRSDTQYF. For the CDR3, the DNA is TGTGCCATCAGTCGGGCTAGCGGCCGTTCGGATACGCAGTATTTT.

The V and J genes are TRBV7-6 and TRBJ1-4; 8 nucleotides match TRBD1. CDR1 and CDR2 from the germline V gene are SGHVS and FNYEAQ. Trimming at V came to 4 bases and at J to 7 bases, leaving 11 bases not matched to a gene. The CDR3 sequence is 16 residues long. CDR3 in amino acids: CASSSTRRGLGEKLFF. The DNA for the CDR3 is TGTGCCAGCAGCTCCACCCGCAGGGGGCTGGGTGAAAAACTGTTTTTT.

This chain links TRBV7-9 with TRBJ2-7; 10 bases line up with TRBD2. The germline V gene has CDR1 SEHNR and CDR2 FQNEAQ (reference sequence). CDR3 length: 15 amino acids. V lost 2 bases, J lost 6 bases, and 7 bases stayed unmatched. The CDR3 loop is CASSLSLAGAGEQYF. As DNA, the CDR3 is TGTGCCAGCAGCTTATCTCTAGCGGGAGCTGGCGAGCAGTACTTC.

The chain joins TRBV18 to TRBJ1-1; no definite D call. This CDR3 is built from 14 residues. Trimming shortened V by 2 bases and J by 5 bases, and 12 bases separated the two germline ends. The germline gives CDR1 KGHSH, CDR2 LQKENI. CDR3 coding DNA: TGTGCCAGCTCACCATCGGAGGGAGGAACTGAAGCTTTCTTT. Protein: CASSPSEGGTEAFF.

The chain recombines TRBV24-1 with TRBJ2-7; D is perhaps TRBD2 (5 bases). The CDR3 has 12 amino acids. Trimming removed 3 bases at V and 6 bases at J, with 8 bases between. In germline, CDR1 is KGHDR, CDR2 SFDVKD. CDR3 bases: TGTGCCACCAGTGATGACCGGGGCGAGCAGTACTTC. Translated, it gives CATSDDRGEQYF.

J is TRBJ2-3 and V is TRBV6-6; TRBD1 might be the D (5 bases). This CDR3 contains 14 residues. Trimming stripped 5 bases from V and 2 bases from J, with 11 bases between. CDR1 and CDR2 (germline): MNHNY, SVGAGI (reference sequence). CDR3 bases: TGTGCCAGCAGTCCTCGACAGACCACAGATACGCAGTATTTT. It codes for CASSPRQTTDTQYF.